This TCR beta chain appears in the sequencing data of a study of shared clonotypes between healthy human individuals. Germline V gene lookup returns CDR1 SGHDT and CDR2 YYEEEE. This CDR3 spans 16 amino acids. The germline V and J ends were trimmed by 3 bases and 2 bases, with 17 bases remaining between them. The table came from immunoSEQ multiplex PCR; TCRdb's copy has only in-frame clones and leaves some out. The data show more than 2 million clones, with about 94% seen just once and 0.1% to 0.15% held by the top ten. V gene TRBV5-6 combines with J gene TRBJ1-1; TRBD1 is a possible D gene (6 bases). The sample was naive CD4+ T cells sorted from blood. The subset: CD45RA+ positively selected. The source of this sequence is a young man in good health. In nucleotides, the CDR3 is TGTGCCAGCAGCTGGGGGCCGACAGGATATAACACTGAAGCTTTCTTT. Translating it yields CASSWGPTGYNTEAFF.